The source of this T cell receptor beta chain is a study of T cells after yellow fever vaccination. Points from the study as a whole: Relatively few clonotypes were ones that appeared in both CD4 and CD8 compartments.

Synthesis of TCR cDNA relied on 5'RACE template switching, which attached a universal primer site and UMIs. TCRdb used MiXCR to reprocess the 5' RACE reads, holding one entry per CDR3 protein. Of some 300,000 distinct CDR3 sequences in the sample, around 11% are singletons; the top ten hold 2.5% to 4%. There are 15 residues in the CDR3. Germline trimming cut 3 bases from V and 8 bases from J; bases unmatched to any gene: 5. CDR1 and CDR2 from the germline V gene are SGHNT and YYREEE (reference sequence). On this clonotype itself: Its antigen remains unknown.

Here the sequenced sample was CD4+ T cells sorted from PBMCs, taken 45 days after the yellow fever booster vaccination. This sequence originates from a man aged 18-30 years who received the YFV17D yellow fever vaccine. The V and J genes are TRBV5-4 and TRBJ1-6; TRBD1 agrees at 10 bases. CDR3 amino acids: CASSSRDRGDSPLHF. The CDR3 DNA reads as TGTGCCAGCAGCTCCCGGGACAGGGGAGATTCACCCCTCCACTTT. Full variable domain (remainder filled in from reference TRBV5-4 and TRBJ1-6): ETGVTQSPTHLIKTRGQQVTLRCSSQSGHNTVSWYQQALGQGPQFIFQYYREEENGRGNFPPRFSGLQFPNYSSELNVNALELDDSALYLCASSSRDRGDSPLHFGNGTRLTVT.